This is a list of T cell receptor beta chains from one sample in a study of T cells in pancreatic ductal adenocarcinoma. Clones were read by immunoSEQ multiplex PCR, and TCRdb kept only the in-frame ones, dropping some. Of around 15,000 clones listed, around nine tenths were seen once; the top ten hold approximately 16%. The sequenced sample was PBMCs. These TCRs come from a human donor with pancreatic ductal adenocarcinoma. Each CDR3 is given without its conserved first and last residue. A D gene is named only where the DNA matches it firmly.

CDR3 | J | D | V
ASRPVSNEQF | TRBJ2-1 | NA | TRBV6-6
ASSIDLGGAGQPQH | TRBJ1-5 | NA | TRBV19
ASSLEHTQY | TRBJ2-3 | NA | TRBV7-2
ASSLGPSGGDSSEQF | TRBJ2-1 | TRBD2 | TRBV4-3
ASSRLQGRYETQY | TRBJ2-5 | TRBD1 | TRBV7-9
AWSGPGANVLT | TRBJ2-6 | NA | TRBV30
ASSYPLAGGPVEQF | TRBJ2-1 | TRBD2 | TRBV6-5
ASRPISKTYEQY | TRBJ2-7 | NA | TRBV28
ASSLGVDGEASYEQY | TRBJ2-7 | NA | TRBV7-9
ASSAREAANTGELF | TRBJ2-2 | TRBD2 | TRBV11-3
ASSVAGGGTSGNTIY | TRBJ1-3 | TRBD1 | TRBV9
ASSRGTLLTGELF | TRBJ2-2 | NA | TRBV5-6
ASSVAGGTETQY | TRBJ2-5 | TRBD2 | TRBV9
ASSDTGLADVRTSYNEQF | TRBJ2-1 | TRBD2 | TRBV6-4
ASSEARGRENTIY | TRBJ1-3 | NA | TRBV2
ASSWEAPAGADTEAF | TRBJ1-1 | NA | TRBV27
ASSIDITEDQPQH | TRBJ1-5 | NA | TRBV19
ASTDRGGGNQPQH | TRBJ1-5 | TRBD1 | TRBV6-5
ASSSQGAEQY | TRBJ2-7 | NA | TRBV18
ASSLVTGTSLPDTQY | TRBJ2-3 | TRBD2 | TRBV5-1
ASSPLPPTPSSYNEQF | TRBJ2-1 | NA | TRBV18
ASSLAAGLANYGYT | TRBJ1-2 | NA | TRBV5-4
AISGRDSYNSPLH | TRBJ1-6 | TRBD1 | TRBV10-3
ASSSGTADTQY | TRBJ2-3 | NA | TRBV7-3
ASSQGLTGELF | TRBJ1-4 | NA | TRBV14
ASSFDGGPLETQY | TRBJ2-5 | NA | TRBV11-3
ASSVAVSSSDTQY | TRBJ2-3 | NA | TRBV9
AWSVLWTGGWSTEAF | TRBJ1-1 | TRBD1 | TRBV30
ASSPWDRGQIAYEQY | TRBJ2-7 | TRBD1 | TRBV7-9
ASSFGGAGTGELF | TRBJ2-2 | NA | TRBV27
ASSDWRGIGELF | TRBJ2-2 | NA | TRBV6-4
ASSLAEVGGARFSGNIQY | TRBJ2-4 | NA | TRBV5-1
ASSADRVSYNSPLH | TRBJ1-6 | NA | TRBV19